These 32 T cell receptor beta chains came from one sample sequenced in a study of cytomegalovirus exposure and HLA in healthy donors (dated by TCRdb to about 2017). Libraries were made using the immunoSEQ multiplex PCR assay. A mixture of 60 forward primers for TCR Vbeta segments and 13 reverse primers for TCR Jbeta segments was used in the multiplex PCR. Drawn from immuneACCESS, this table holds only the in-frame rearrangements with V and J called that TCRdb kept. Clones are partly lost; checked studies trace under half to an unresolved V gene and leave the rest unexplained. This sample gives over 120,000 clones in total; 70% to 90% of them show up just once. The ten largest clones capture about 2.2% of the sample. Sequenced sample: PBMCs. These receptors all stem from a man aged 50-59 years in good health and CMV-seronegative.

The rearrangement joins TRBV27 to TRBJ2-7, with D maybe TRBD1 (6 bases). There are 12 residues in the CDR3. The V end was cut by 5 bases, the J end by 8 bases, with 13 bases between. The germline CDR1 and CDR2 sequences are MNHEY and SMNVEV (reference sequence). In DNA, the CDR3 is TGTGCCAGCAGTCCAGGGACAATGAAGCAGTACTTC. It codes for CASSPGTMKQYF.

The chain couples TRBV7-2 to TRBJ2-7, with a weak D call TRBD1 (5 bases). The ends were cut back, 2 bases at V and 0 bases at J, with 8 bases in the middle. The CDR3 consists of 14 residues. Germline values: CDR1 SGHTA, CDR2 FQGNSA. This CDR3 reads CASSLLQDSYEQYF. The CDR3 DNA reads TGTGCCAGCAGCTTACTACAGGACTCCTACGAGCAGTACTTC.

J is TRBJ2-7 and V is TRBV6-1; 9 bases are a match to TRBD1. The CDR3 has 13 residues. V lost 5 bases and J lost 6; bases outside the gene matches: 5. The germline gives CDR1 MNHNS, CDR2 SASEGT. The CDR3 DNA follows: TGTGCCAGCAGTACACAGGGGGCAGGCGAGCAGTACTTC. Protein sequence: CASSTQGAGEQYF.

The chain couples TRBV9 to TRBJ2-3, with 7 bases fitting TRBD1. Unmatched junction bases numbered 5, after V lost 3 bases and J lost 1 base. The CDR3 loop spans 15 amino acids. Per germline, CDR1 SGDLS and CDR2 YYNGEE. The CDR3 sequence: CASSARQGRTDTQYF. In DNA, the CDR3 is TGTGCCAGCAGCGCCCGACAGGGACGCACAGATACGCAGTATTTT.

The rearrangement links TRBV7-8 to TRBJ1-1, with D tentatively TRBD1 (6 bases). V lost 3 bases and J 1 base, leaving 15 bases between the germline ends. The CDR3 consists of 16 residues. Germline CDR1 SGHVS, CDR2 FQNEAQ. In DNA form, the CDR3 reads TGTGCCAGCAGCTTTACAGGGTTTGGTCAGAACACTGAAGCTTTCTTT. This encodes CASSFTGFGQNTEAFF.

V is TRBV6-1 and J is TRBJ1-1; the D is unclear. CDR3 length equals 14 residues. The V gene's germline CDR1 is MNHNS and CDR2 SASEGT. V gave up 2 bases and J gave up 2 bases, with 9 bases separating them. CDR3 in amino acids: CASSEQNINTEAFF. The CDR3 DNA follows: TGTGCCAGCAGTGAACAGAATATCAACACTGAAGCTTTCTTT.

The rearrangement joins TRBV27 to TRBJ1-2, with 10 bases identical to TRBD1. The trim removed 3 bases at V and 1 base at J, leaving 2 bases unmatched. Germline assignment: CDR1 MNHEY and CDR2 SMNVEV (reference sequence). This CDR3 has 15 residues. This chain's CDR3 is CASSFRTGGNYGYTF. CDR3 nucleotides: TGTGCCAGCAGTTTCCGGACAGGGGGTAACTATGGCTACACCTTC.

CDR3 sequence reads: CASSLVGSAEAFF. As DNA, the CDR3 is TGTGCCAGCAGCTTGGTCGGAAGCGCTGAAGCTTTCTTT. The chain has TRBV5-4 and TRBJ1-1; D not resolved. V dropped 0 bases and J dropped 6 bases, with 9 bases sitting between them. Germline assignment: CDR1 SGHNT and CDR2 YYREEE (reference sequence). The CDR3 consists of 13 residues. The variable domain in full, completed from reference TRBV5-4 and TRBJ1-1, reads ETGVTQSPTHLIKTRGQQVTLRCSSQSGHNTVSWYQQALGQGPQFIFQYYREEENGRGNFPPRFSGLQFPNYSSELNVNALELDDSALYLCASSLVGSAEAFFGQGTRLTVV.

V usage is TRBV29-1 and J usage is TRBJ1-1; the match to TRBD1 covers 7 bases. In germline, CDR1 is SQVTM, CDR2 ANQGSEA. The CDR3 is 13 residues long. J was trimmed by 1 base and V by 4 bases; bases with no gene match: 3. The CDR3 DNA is TGCAGCGTTGGGGGACAGAGGAACACTGAAGCTTTCTTT. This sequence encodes CSVGGQRNTEAFF.

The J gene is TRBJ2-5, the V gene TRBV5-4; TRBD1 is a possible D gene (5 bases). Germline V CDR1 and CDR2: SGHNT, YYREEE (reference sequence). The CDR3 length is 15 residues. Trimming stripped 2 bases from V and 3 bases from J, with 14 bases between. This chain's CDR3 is CASSLNRRQEETQYF. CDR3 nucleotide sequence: TGTGCCAGCAGCTTAAACAGGCGGCAGGAAGAGACCCAGTACTTC.

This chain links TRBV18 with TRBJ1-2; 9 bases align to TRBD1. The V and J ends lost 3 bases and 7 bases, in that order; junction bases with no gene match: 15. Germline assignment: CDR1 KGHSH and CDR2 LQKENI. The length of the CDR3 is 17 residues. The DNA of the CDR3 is TGTGCCAGCTCACCGTCACAGGGGGCTAGGCAACGGGGTGGCTACACCTTC. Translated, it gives CASSPSQGARQRGGYTF.

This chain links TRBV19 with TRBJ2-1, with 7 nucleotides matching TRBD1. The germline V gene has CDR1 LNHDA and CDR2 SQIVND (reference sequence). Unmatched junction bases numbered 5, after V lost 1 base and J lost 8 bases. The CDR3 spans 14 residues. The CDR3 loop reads CASSIARGRDEQFF. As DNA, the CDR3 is TGTGCCAGTAGTATAGCCAGGGGGAGAGATGAGCAGTTCTTC.

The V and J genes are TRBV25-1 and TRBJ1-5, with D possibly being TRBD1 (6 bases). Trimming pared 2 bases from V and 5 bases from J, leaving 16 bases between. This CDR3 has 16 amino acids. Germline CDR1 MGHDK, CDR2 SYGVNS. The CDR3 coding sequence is TGTGCCAGCAGTGAAATTGGGCGTTCAGGGGATCAGCCCCAGCATTTT. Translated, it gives CASSEIGRSGDQPQHF.

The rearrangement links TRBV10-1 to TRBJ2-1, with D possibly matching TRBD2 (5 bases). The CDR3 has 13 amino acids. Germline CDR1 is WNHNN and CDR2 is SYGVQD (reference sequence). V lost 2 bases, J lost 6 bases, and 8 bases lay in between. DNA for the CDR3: TGCGCCAGCAGTGAGATAAGCGGCAATGAGCAGTTCTTC. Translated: CASSEISGNEQFF.

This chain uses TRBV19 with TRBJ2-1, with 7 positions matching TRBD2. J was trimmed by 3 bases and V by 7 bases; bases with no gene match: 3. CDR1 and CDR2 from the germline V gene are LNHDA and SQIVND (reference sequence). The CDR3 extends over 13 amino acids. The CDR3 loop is CASNKRGYNEQFF. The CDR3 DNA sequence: TGTGCCAGTAACAAGCGGGGCTACAATGAGCAGTTCTTC.

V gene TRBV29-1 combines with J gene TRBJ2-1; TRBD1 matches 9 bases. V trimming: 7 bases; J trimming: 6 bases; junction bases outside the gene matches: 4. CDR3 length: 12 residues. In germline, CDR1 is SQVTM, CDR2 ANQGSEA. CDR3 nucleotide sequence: TGCAGCGCCGGACAGGGGAGCAATGAGCAGTTCTTC. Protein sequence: CSAGQGSNEQFF.

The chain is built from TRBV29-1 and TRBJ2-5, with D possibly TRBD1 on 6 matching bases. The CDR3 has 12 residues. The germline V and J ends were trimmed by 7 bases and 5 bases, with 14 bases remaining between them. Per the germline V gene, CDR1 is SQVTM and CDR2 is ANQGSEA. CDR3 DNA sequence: TGCAGCGGACGAACAGGGTCGGAGACCCAGTACTTC. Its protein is CSGRTGSETQYF.

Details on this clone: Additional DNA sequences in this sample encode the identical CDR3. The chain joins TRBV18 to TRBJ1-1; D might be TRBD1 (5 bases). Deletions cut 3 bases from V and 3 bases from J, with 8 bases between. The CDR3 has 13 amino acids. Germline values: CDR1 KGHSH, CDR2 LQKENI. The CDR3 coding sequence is TGTGCCAGCTCACCGTCGGGGGACACTGAAGCTTTCTTT. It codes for CASSPSGDTEAFF.

The CDR3 sequence is CASSLPGTGKYLGYTF. The CDR3 region has the DNA TGTGCCAGCAGCTTACCCGGGACAGGGAAGTATCTCGGCTACACCTTC. This chain links TRBV7-9 with TRBJ1-2; 9 nucleotides line up with TRBD1. The CDR3 runs 16 residues. CDR1 is SEHNR and CDR2 is FQNEAQ in the germline V gene (reference sequence). The V segment lost 2 bases and the J segment 8 bases; nucleotides outside the gene matches: 12.

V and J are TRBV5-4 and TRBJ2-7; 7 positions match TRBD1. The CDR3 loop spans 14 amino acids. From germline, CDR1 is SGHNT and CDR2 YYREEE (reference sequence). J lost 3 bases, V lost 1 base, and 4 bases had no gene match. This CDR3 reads CASSLRGGGYEQYF. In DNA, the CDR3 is TGTGCCAGCAGCTTGAGAGGGGGCGGCTACGAGCAGTACTTC. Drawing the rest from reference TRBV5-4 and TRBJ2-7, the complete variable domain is ETGVTQSPTHLIKTRGQQVTLRCSSQSGHNTVSWYQQALGQGPQFIFQYYREEENGRGNFPPRFSGLQFPNYSSELNVNALELDDSALYLCASSLRGGGYEQYFGPGTRLTVT.

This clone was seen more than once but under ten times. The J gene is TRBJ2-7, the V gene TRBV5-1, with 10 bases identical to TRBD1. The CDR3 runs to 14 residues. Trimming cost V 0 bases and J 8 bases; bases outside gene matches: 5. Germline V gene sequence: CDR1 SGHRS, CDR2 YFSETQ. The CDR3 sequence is CASSLAGDRGKQYF. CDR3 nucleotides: TGCGCCAGCAGCTTGGCGGGGGACAGGGGCAAGCAGTACTTC. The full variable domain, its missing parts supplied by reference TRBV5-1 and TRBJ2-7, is KAGVTQTPRYLIKTRGQQVTLSCSPISGHRSVSWYQQTPGQGLQFLFEYFSETQRNKGNFPGRFSGRQFSNSRSEMNVSTLELGDSALYLCASSLAGDRGKQYFGPGTRLTVT.

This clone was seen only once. The CDR3 sequence is CATSIHNTEAFF. The CDR3 DNA sequence: TGTGCCACCAGCATACACAACACTGAAGCTTTCTTT. The chain has TRBV15 and TRBJ1-1, with D uncertain. The CDR3 contains 12 residues. Per the germline V gene, CDR1 is LNHNV and CDR2 is YYDKDF (reference sequence). The V and J ends lost 4 bases and 2 bases respectively, with 5 bases between them.

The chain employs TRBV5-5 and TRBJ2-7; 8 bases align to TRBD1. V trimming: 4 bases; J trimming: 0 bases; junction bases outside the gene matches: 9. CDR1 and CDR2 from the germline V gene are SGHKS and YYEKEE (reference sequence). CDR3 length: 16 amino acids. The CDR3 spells CASSPQGALSSYEQYF. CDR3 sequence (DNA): TGTGCCAGCAGCCCGCAGGGGGCCCTTAGCTCCTACGAGCAGTACTTC. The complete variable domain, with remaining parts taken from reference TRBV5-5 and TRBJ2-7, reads DAGVTQSPTHLIKTRGQQVTLRCSPISGHKSVSWYQQVLGQGPQFIFQYYEKEERGRGNFPDRFSARQFPNYSSELNVNALLLGDSALYLCASSPQGALSSYEQYFGPGTRLTVT.

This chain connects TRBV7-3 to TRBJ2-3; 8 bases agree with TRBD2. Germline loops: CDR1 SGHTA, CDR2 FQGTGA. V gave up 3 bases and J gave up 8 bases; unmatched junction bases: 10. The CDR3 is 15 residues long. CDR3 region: CASSLNGGGISTQYF. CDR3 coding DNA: TGTGCCAGCAGCTTGAACGGGGGGGGCATTTCTACGCAGTATTTT.

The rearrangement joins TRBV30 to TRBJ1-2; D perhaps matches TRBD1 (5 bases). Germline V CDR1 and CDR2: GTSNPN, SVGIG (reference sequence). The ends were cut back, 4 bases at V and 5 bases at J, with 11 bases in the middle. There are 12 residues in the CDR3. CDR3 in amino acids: CAWNPGRYGYTF. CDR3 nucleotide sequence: TGTGCCTGGAACCCAGGGCGGTATGGCTACACCTTC. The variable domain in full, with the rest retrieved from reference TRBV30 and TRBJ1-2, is SQTIHQWPATLVQPVGSPLSLECTVEGTSNPNLYWYRQAAGRGLQLLFYSVGIGQISSEVPQNLSASRPQDRQFILSSKKLLLSDSGFYLCAWNPGRYGYTFGSGTRLTVV.

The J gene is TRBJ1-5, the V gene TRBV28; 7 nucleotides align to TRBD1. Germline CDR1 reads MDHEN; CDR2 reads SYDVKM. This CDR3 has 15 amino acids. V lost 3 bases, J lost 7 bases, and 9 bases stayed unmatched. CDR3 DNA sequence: TGTGCCAGCAGTTTTCCCGAGACAGGGAACCAGCCCCAGCATTTT. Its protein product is CASSFPETGNQPQHF.

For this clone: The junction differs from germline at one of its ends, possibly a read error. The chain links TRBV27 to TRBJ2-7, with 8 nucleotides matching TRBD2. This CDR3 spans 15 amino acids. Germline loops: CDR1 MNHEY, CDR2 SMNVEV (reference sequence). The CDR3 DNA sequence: TGTGCCAGCAGTATATCCCGGGGGGGTTCTGGCGAGCAGTACTTC. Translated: CASSISRGGSGEQYF.

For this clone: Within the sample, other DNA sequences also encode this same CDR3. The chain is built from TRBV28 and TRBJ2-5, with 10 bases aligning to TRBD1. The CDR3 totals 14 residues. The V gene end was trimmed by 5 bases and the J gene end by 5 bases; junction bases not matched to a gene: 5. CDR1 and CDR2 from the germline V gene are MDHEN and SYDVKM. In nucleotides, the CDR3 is TGTGCCAGCAGTCGTCTGGACAGGGGGGAGACCCAGTACTTC. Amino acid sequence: CASSRLDRGETQYF.

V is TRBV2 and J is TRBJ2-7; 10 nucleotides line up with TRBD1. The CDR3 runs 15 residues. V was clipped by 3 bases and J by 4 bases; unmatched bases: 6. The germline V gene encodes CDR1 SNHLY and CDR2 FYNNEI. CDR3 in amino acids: CASSEDRDRGYEQYF. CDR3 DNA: TGTGCCAGCAGTGAGGATCGGGACAGGGGTTACGAGCAGTACTTC.

CDR3 sequence: CASSPNQGALWEELFF. The CDR3 DNA reads TGTGCCAGTAGTCCAAATCAGGGGGCACTTTGGGAGGAGCTGTTTTTT. This chain joins TRBV19 and TRBJ2-2; 8 bases match TRBD1. The CDR3 extends over 16 amino acids. Trimming at V came to 5 bases and at J to 10 bases, leaving 15 bases not matched to a gene. Germline V lookup: CDR1 LNHDA, CDR2 SQIVND (reference sequence).

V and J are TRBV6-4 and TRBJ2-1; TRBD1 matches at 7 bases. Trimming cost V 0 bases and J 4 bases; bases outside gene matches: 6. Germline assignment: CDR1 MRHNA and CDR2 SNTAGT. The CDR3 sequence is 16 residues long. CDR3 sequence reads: CASSDSTGEFYNEQFF. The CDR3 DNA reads TGTGCCAGCAGTGACTCAACAGGGGAATTTTACAATGAGCAGTTCTTC.

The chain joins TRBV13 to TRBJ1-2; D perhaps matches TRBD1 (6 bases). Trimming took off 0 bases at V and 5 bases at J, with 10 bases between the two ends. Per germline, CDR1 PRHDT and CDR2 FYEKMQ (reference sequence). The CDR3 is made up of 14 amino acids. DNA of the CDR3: TGTGCCAGCAGCTTAGGACAGGGCCAATATGGCTACACCTTC. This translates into CASSLGQGQYGYTF.